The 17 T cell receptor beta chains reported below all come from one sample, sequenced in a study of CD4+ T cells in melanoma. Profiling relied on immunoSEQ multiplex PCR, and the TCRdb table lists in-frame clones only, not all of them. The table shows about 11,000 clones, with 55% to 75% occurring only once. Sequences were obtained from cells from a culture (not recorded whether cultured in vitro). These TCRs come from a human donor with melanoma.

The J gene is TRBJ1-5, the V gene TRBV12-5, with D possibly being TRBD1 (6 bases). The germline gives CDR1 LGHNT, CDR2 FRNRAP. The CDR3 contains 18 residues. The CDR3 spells CATAVGLGGNRDDQPQHF. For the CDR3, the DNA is TGTGCCACGGCCGTTGGGCTTGGGGGGAACAGGGACGATCAGCCCCAGCATTTT.

CDR3 sequence: CASSDREMGAFF. The CDR3 DNA is TGTGCCAGCAGTGACAGAGAAATGGGAGCTTTCTTT. The J gene is TRBJ1-1, the V gene TRBV6-5; D is perhaps TRBD1 (5 bases). V was pared by 5 bases and J by 10 bases, with 14 bases between. The CDR3 runs to 12 residues. The germline V gene encodes CDR1 MNHEY and CDR2 SVGAGI.

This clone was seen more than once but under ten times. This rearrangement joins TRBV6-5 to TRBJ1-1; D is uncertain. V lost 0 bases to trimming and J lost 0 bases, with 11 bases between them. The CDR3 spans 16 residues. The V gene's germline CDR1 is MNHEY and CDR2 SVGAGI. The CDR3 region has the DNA TGTGCCAGCAGTTACTCCTGGCGTTCCATGAACACTGAAGCTTTCTTT. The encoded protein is CASSYSWRSMNTEAFF.

For the CDR3, the DNA is TGCGCCAGCAGCCAATTAGCGGGGGGAACCTACGAGCAGTACTTC. Protein sequence: CASSQLAGGTYEQYF. V and J are TRBV4-1 and TRBJ2-7; 10 bases are a match to TRBD2. This CDR3 contains 15 residues. Germline CDR1 reads MGHRA; CDR2 reads YSYEKL. The junction had 3 bases not matched to a gene; V was cut back by 2 bases and J by 2 bases.

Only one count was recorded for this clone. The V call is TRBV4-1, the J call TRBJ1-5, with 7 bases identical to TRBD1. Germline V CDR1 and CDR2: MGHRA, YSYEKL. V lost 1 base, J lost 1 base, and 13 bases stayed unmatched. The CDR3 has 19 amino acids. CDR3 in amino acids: CASSQGALTGEVSNQPQHF. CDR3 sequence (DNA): TGCGCCAGCAGCCAAGGCGCGCTAACAGGGGAGGTGAGCAATCAGCCCCAGCATTTT.

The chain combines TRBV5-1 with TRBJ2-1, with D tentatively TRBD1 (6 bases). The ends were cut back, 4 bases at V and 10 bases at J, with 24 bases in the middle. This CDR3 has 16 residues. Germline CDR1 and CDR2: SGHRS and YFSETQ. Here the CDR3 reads CASSPIRLAGVEEQFF. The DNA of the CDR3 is TGCGCCAGCAGCCCGATTCGGCTAGCAGGGGTGGAGGAGCAGTTCTTC.

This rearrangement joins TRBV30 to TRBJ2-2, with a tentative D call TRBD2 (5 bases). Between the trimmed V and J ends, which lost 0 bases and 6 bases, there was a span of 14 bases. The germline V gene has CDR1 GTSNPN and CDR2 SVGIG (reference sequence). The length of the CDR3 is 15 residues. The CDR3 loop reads CAWSVEAGTAGELFF. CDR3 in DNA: TGTGCCTGGAGTGTAGAGGCGGGTACGGCCGGGGAGCTGTTTTTT.

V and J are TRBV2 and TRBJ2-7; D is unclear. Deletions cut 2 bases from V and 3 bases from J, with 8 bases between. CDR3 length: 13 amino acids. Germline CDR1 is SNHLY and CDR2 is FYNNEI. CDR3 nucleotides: TGTGCCAGCAGTGAATGGACCCTCTACGAGCAGTACTTC. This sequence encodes CASSEWTLYEQYF.

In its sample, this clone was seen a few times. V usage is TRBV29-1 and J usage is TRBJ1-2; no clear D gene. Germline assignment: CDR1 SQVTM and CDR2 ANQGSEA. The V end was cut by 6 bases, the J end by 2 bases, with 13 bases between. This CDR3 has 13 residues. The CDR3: CSVLKGQNYGYTF. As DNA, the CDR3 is TGCAGCGTCTTGAAGGGCCAGAACTATGGCTACACCTTC.

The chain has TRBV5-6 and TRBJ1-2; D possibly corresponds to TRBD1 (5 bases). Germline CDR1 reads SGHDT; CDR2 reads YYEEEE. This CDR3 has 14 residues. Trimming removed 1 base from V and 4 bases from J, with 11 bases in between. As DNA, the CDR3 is TGTGCCAGCAGCTTGACAGGAATAATCTATGGCTACACCTTC. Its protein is CASSLTGIIYGYTF.

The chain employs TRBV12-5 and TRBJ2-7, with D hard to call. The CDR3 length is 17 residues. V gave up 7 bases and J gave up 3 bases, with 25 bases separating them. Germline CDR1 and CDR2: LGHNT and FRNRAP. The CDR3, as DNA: TGTGCTAGTGCTCGCCCCGATCTTACCTTGAAGGGCTACGAGCAGTACTTC. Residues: CASARPDLTLKGYEQYF.

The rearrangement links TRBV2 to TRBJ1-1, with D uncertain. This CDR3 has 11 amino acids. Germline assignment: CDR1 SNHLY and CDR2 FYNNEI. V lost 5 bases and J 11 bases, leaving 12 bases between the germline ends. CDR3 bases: TGTGCCAGCAGTTTTCGGGGATCCGCTTTCTTT. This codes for CASSFRGSAFF.

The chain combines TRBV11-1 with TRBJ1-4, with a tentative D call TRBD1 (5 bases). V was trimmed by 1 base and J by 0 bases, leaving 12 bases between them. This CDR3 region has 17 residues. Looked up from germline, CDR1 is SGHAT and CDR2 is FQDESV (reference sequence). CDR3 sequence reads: CASSLEGTPTTNEKLFF. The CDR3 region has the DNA TGTGCCAGCAGCTTAGAAGGGACCCCTACAACTAATGAAAAACTGTTTTTT.

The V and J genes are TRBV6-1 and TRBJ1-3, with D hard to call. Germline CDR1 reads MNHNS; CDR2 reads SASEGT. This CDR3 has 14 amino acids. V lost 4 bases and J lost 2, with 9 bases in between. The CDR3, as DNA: TGTGCCAGCAGTGTTTCACCACCTGGAAACACCATATATTTT. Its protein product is CASSVSPPGNTIYF.

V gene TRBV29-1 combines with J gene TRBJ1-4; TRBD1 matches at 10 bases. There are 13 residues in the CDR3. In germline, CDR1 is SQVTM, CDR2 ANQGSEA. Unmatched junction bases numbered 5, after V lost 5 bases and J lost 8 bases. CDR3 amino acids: CSVRQGAGEKLFF. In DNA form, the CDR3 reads TGCAGCGTTAGACAGGGGGCAGGAGAAAAACTGTTTTTT.

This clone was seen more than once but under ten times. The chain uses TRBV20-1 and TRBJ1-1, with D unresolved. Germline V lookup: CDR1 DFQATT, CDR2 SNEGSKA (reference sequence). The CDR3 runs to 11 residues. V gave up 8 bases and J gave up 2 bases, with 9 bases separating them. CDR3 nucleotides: TGCAGTTGCCCTCTCAACACTGAAGCTTTCTTT. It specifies CSCPLNTEAFF.

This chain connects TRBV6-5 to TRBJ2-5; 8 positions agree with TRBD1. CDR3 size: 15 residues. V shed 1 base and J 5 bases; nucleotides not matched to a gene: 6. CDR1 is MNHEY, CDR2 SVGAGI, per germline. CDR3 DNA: TGTGCCAGCAGTTACTTCAGGGGGCAAACGGAGACCCAGTACTTC. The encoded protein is CASSYFRGQTETQYF.